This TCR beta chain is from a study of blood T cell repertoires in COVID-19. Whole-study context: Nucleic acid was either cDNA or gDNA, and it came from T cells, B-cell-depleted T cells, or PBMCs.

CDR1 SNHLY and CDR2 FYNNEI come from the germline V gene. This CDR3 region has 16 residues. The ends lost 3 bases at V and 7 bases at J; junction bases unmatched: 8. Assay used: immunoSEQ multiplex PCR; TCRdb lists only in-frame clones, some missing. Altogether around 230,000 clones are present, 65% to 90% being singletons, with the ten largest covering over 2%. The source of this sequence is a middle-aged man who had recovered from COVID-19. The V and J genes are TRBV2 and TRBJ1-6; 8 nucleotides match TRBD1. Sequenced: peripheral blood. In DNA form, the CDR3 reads TGTGCCAGCAGTGAGAGTGTGGGACAGGTCAATTCACCCCTCCACTTT. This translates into CASSESVGQVNSPLHF.